This TCR delta chain is drawn from a study of gamma-delta T cells after stem cell transplantation. Looked up from germline, CDR1 is TSWWSYY and CDR2 is QGS. The V gene lost 5 bases and the J gene lost 0 bases, with 28 bases spanning the gap. CDR3 size: 20 residues. TCRdb called clones anew from the RT-PCR reads with CATT. This table has just over 850 delta-chain clones, roughly a fifth appearing once. By proportion, this clone is large (0.1 to 1%). Different DNA sequences within this sample yield the same CDR3. The V and J genes are TRDV1 and TRDJ1; a weak D match, TRDD3 (6 bases). The specimen was gamma-delta T cells. The TCR comes from a human donor. It is not recorded whose cells these are; they may come from a transplant donor. The CDR3 region is CALGKTVPSLLGWYTDKLIF. DNA of the CDR3: TGTGCTCTTGGGAAAACGGTCCCATCGTTACTGGGATGGTACACCGATAAACTCATCTTT.